This record concerns one TCR beta chain sequence. The antigen is undetermined. The data originate from a study of PD-1 blockade in classical Hodgkin lymphoma. Study results and limitations: Unlike CD8+ TCR diversity, which did not rise significantly by C4D1, CD4+ TCR diversity did.

The assay was immunoSEQ multiplex PCR, and TCRdb's table has in-frame clones only and misses some. The sample records roughly 70,000 clones, 71% being singletons. V was trimmed by 2 bases and J by 4 bases, leaving 12 bases between them. This CDR3 has 14 residues. Germline V lookup: CDR1 SGHKS, CDR2 YYEKEE (reference sequence). Every patient had relapsed following autologous stem cell transplantation, and cohorts differed in brentuximab vedotin exposure. The chain recombines TRBV5-5 with TRBJ1-1; D not certain. The receptor was derived from a human donor with classical Hodgkin lymphoma. Sequenced here: peripheral blood mononuclear cells (PBMCs), sampled before the second cycle of nivolumab. This chain's CDR3 is CASSFFDYSTEAFF. The CDR3 nucleotides are TGTGCCAGCAGCTTTTTCGACTATAGCACTGAAGCTTTCTTT.